The source of this T cell receptor (beta chain) is a study of OX40 agonist ivuxolimab in advanced cancers. Study context: Having had anti-PD-1, anti-PD-L1 or anti-CTLA-4 therapy before was allowed, and approximately 40% had some. Study-wide results and limits: CD4+ and CD8+ blood T cells expanded clonally by week 6 at 0.1 to 3.0 mg/kg.

The CDR3 contains 14 residues. V lost 9 bases to trimming and J lost 7 bases; unmatched junction nucleotides: 15. The V gene's germline CDR1 is MNHEY and CDR2 SMNVEV (reference sequence). Only in-frame clones appear in the TCRdb table, and some are missing; sequencing was by immunoSEQ multiplex PCR. The data show some 27,000 clones, with 65% to 90% seen just once and about 15% held by the top ten. A word on this clone: Its target is unknown.

This sequence originates from an adult with an advanced solid tumor such as melanoma, head and neck, liver or kidney cancer. The gene calls are TRBV27 and TRBJ2-7, with 7 bases identical to TRBD1. Here the sequenced sample was CD4+ or CD8+ T cells sorted from blood, taken in a trial of the OX40 agonist ivuxolimab. The CDR3 sequence: CASGNHTGAREQYF. The CDR3 DNA reads TGTGCCAGTGGGAATCATACAGGGGCGAGGGAGCAGTACTTC.